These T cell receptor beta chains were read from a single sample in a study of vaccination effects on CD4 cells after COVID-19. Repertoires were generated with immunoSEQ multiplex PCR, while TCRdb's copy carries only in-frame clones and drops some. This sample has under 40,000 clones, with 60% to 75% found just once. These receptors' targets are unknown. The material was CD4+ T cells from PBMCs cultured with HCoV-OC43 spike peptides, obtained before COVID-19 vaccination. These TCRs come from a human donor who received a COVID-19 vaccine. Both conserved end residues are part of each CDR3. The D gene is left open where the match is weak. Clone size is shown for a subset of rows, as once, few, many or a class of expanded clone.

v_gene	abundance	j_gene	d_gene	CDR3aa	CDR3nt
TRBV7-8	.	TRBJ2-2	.	CASSSLVVAGELFF	TGTGCCAGCAGCTCGCTCGTTGTCGCCGGGGAGCTGTTTTTT
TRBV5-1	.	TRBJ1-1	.	CASSLGRGEAFF	TGCGCCAGCAGCTTGGGGAGGGGCGAAGCTTTCTTT
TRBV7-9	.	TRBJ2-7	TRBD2	CASSVASTGGEQYF	TGTGCCAGCAGCGTAGCCAGCACGGGAGGCGAGCAGTACTTC
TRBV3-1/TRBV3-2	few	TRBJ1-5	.	CASSQGGRAQHF	TGTGCCAGCAGCCAAGGAGGGAGAGCCCAGCATTTT
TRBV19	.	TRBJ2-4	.	CASKQGAAKNIQYF	TGTGCCAGTAAACAAGGGGCTGCCAAAAACATTCAGTACTTC
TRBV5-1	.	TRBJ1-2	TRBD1	CASSMGQGYNGYTF	TGCGCCAGCAGCATGGGACAGGGGTACAATGGCTACACCTTC
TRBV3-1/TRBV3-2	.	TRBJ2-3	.	CASGDYTQYF	TGTGCCAGCGGGGATTACACGCAGTATTTT
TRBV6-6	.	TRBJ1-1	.	CASSTGLNTEAFF	TGTGCCAGCAGTACAGGGTTGAACACTGAAGCTTTCTTT
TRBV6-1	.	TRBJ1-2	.	CASSELEAYYF	TGTGCCAGCAGTGAACTTGAAGCCTACTACTTC
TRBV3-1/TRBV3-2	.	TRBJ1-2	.	CASSLRVGGYTF	TGTGCCAGCAGCCTGAGGGTCGGTGGCTACACCTTC
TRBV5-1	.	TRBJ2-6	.	CASSWADPVGANVLTF	TGCGCCAGCAGCTGGGCTGACCCCGTGGGGGCCAACGTCCTGACTTTC